The source of this T cell receptor beta chain is a study of response to subunit inactivated influenza vaccine. Study-wide results and limits: Authors proposed each seasonal influenza vaccination draws in few new T cells.

This clonotype came up a few times. No antigen is known for it. TCRdb called the RT-PCR reads again in MiXCR, with one record for every CDR3 protein. The sample lists 600,000 to 850,000 distinct CDR3 sequences; around 15% were seen once. The V end lost 1 base, the J end lost 4 bases, and 10 bases lay between the germline ends. The germline V gene encodes CDR1 SEHNR and CDR2 FQNEAQ (reference sequence). This CDR3 contains 14 residues. The clonotype comes from a man aged 50-60 years who received an inactivated influenza vaccine. The rearrangement links TRBV7-9 to TRBJ1-2, with D maybe TRBD1 (5 bases). The specimen comprised PBMCs from blood, sampled less than 15 days before vaccination. The CDR3 is CASSLGPGIYGYTF. The CDR3, as DNA: TGTGCCAGCAGCTTAGGGCCAGGGATCTATGGCTACACCTTC.